This T cell receptor beta chain was identified during a study of cytomegalovirus exposure and HLA in healthy donors. Findings and limits, study-wide: The study recorded some 160 TCR beta chains that were cytomegalovirus-associated. As confirmed in vitro, a few CMV-associated chains were specific for CMV antigens.

Points on this clone: Its antigen is not identified.

The CDR3 extends over 13 amino acids. Germline V CDR1 and CDR2: SGHNT, YYREEE (reference sequence). The V end was cut by 4 bases, the J end by 6 bases, with 13 bases between. Sequencing was performed with immunoSEQ multiplex PCR; in TCRdb, only in-frame clones are kept and a portion is missing. The sample shows about 160,000 clones, approximately 89% of them seen only once. The donors were members of the validation cohort, which comprised 120 subjects and was separate from the first cohort of 666 subjects. The TCR comes from a man younger than 35 in good health and CMV-seropositive. The V and J genes are TRBV5-4 and TRBJ1-1, with D hard to call. The sequenced sample was PBMCs. The CDR3 bases are TGTGCCAGCAGCGTTCTGCAGGTCGCTGAAGCTTTCTTT. This gives the protein CASSVLQVAEAFF.